A selection of T cell receptor beta chains follows, all from one sample in a study of blood T cells in healthy people across ages. TCRdb ran MiXCR on the 5' RACE reads and lists one entry per CDR3 protein. The table records about 1,400,000 distinct CDR3 sequences, approximately 38% of them present only once. The sequenced sample consisted of blood. These receptors all stem from a woman under 30 in good health. CDR3s include the opening cysteine and the closing phenylalanine or tryptophan. D genes are given only for firm matches. Clone size is not always given. Where it is, it says once, few, many or a class for expanded clones.

>-|TRBV20-1|TRBJ2-1|few
TGCAGTGCCTCCGGGACTCTCGAGCAGTTCTTC
CSASGTLEQFF
>-|TRBV10-3|TRBJ2-1|-
TGTGCCATCAGTGAGTCGTTCAATGAGCAGTTCTTC
CAISESFNEQFF
>-|TRBV28|TRBJ2-5|few
TGTGCCAGCCGGCCGGGAGTTCCAGAGACCCAGTACTTC
CASRPGVPETQYF
>-|TRBV4-1|TRBJ1-5|few
TGCGCCAGCAGCCAAGATAACCAGATTAATCAGCCCCAGCATTTT
CASSQDNQINQPQHF
>-|TRBV7-3|TRBJ1-1|-
TGTGCCAGCAGCTATGAGGAAGGGGGAGCTTTCTTT
CASSYEEGGAFF
>-|TRBV7-9|TRBJ2-1|few
TGTGCCAGCAGCCCCTCACCTTGGACAGTGTACAATGAGCAGTTCTTC
CASSPSPWTVYNEQFF
>TRBD1|TRBV27|TRBJ1-2|few
TGTGCCAGCAGTCTAACGACAGGGTTTAACTATGGCTACACCTTC
CASSLTTGFNYGYTF
>-|TRBV4-2|TRBJ2-7|-
TGTGCCAGCAGCCAAGTTCTGCTCGGCGACAATGAGCAGTACTTC
CASSQVLLGDNEQYF
>-|TRBV3-1|TRBJ2-7|-
TGTGCCAGCAGCCAAGATCTTTACTCCGAGCAGTACTTC
CASSQDLYSEQYF
>TRBD2|TRBV20-1|TRBJ2-5|once
TGCAGTGCTGGGACTAGCGGGAGTCGAGAGACCCAGTACTTC
CSAGTSGSRETQYF
>TRBD1|TRBV7-9|TRBJ2-7|-
TGTGCCAGCAGCCGGGGGACAGGGAGTCACGAGCAGTACTTC
CASSRGTGSHEQYF
>-|TRBV30|TRBJ1-1|-
TGTGCCTGGAGTACAGATCTGGGGACTGAAGCTTTCTTT
CAWSTDLGTEAFF
>-|TRBV27|TRBJ1-2|few
TGTGCCAGCACCCGGGACCGAAGCCTCTATGGCTACACCTTC
CASTRDRSLYGYTF
>-|TRBV11-2|TRBJ2-7|-
TGTGCCAGCAGCTCCCCATCCTCGGGAGACGAGCAGTACTTC
CASSSPSSGDEQYF
>TRBD2|TRBV12-3/TRBV12-4|TRBJ2-7|-
TGTGCCAGCACCCAGACTAGCGGGATGAGGGTGAACAATGAGCAGTACTTC
CASTQTSGMRVNNEQYF
>TRBD1|TRBV12-3/TRBV12-4|TRBJ2-5|-
TGTGCCAGCAGGCCGGGGGGGACAGGGGTCTACAATGAGCAGTACTTC
CASRPGGTGVYNEQYF
>-|TRBV7-2|TRBJ2-3|-
TGTGCCAGCAGCTTAGAGCCCGGACGAACGCAGTATTTT
CASSLEPGRTQYF
>-|TRBV6-5|TRBJ1-6|few
TGTGCCAGCAGTTTCCAGACCGGGACAAATAATTCACCCCTCCACTTT
CASSFQTGTNNSPLHF
>-|TRBV21-1|TRBJ1-5|few
TGTGCCAGCAGCAAAGGGTTACGGCAGGGGGTACGAAATCAGCCCCAGCATTTT
CASSKGLRQGVRNQPQHF
>TRBD1|TRBV7-9|TRBJ2-1|-
TGTGCCAGCACCCCGGGGCAGGGGGCGGACAATGAGCAGTTCTTC
CASTPGQGADNEQFF
>-|TRBV29-1|TRBJ2-5|-
TGCAGCGTAGTAAGAGTCGAGGAAACGTGGTCGGAGACCCAGTACTTC
CSVVRVEETWSETQYF
>-|TRBV3-1|TRBJ2-1|few
TGTGCCAGCAGCCAAGATCTGCGGGTACAGTTCTTC
CASSQDLRVQFF
>TRBD1|TRBV6-5|TRBJ1-4|-
TGTGCCAGCAGTTCCCCGGACAGGAGTAATGAAAAACTGTTTTTT
CASSSPDRSNEKLFF
>-|TRBV4-1|TRBJ2-1|few
TGCGCCAGCAGCCAAGTGGCCACCGGACTCCCGCGCGGTGAGCAGTTCTTC
CASSQVATGLPRGEQFF
>TRBD1|TRBV5-1|TRBJ1-6|-
TGCGCCAGCAGCTTGGGGTCTGCCGGGACAGGGTTTAATTCACCCCTCCACTTT
CASSLGSAGTGFNSPLHF
>-|TRBV11-3|TRBJ1-2|-
TGTGCCAGCAGCTTAGTAAGGCATCTGAGCGGCTACACCTTC
CASSLVRHLSGYTF
>TRBD2|TRBV10-3|TRBJ2-7|-
TGTGCCATCAGTGAGTCAATCGGGACTAGCGGGGGGACTCCCTACGAGCAGTACTTC
CAISESIGTSGGTPYEQYF
>TRBD2|TRBV5-1|TRBJ2-2|few
TGCGCCAGCAGCTTGGGCTCTAGCGGGAAGAACACCGGGGAGCTGTTTTTT
CASSLGSSGKNTGELFF
>-|TRBV6-1|TRBJ1-5|-
TGTGCCAGCAGTAAGCCGCGCGGACGAGAGGACAATCAGCCCCAGCATTTT
CASSKPRGREDNQPQHF
>-|TRBV4-1|TRBJ2-1|many
TGCGCCAGCAGCCAATCGGGAGGGGGCATAAGAAATGAGCAGTTCTTC
CASSQSGGGIRNEQFF
>TRBD1|TRBV28|TRBJ2-7|few
TGTGCCAGCAGTTTGGTCAAAACAGGGGTTAGGGAGCAGTACTTC
CASSLVKTGVREQYF
>TRBD2|TRBV6-2/TRBV6-3|TRBJ2-1|-
TGTGCCAGCAGCCGCGCCCTAGCGGGAGGGCCAGGGGAGCAGTTCTTC
CASSRALAGGPGEQFF
>TRBD1|TRBV6-5|TRBJ2-7|-
TGTGCCAGCAGAGACCGACGAGACAGGGCCTACGAGCAGTACTTC
CASRDRRDRAYEQYF
>TRBD1|TRBV20-1|TRBJ2-2|few
TGCAGTGCCCTCAGGGGGCCCATGAACACCGGGGAGCTGTTTTTT
CSALRGPMNTGELFF
>-|TRBV7-8|TRBJ2-1|few
TGTGCCAGCAGCGCCCGCATGGGCAATGAGCAGTTCTTC
CASSARMGNEQFF
>-|TRBV7-2|TRBJ2-2|-
TGTGCCAGCAGCTTAACCCGGTTGGGGCACGCCGGGGAGCTGTTTTTT
CASSLTRLGHAGELFF
>TRBD1|TRBV6-5|TRBJ1-1|-
TGTGCCAGCAGTTACTCTCGGGACAGCCCTATGAACACTGAAGCTTTCTTT
CASSYSRDSPMNTEAFF